The clone carrying this TCR beta chain was seen a handful of times. Its antigen is not identified. The V gene lost 2 bases and the J gene lost 8 bases, with 10 bases spanning the gap. CDR1 MRHNA and CDR2 SNTAGT come from the germline V gene. This CDR3 region has 13 residues. Tregs were sorted as CD4+CD25+CD127-/low cells. Study results and limitations: Tumor memory CD4+ T cell TCR gene usage clustered with blood and lymph node memory CD4+ cells and lymph node naive CD4+ cells.

Semi-nested PCR with Nested Universal Primer A followed constant-region reverse priming of full-length variable regions. In TCRdb, the 5' RACE reads were re-called with MiXCR into one record per CDR3 protein. The sample carries under 45,000 distinct CDR3 sequences, 22% recorded once. The sequenced sample was Tregs sorted from blood. This chain uses TRBV6-4 with TRBJ2-1, with D perhaps TRBD1 or TRBD2 (5 bases each). The sequence came from a female donor with breast cancer. CDR3 nucleotides: TGTGCCAGCAGTGACGGGGCCGGGGATGAGCAGTTCTTC. The encoded protein is CASSDGAGDEQFF.